The present T cell receptor beta chain was sequenced within a study of metastatic and nonmetastatic thyroid tumors. Study at large: Across blood and tumor or nodule tissue, repertoires from malignant and benign thyroid patients were compared with one another. General study results and limits: Significantly greater TCR beta diversity was reportedly found in malignant thyroid tumors than in benign nodules (in blood and tumor).

A note on this clone: Antigen: not known.

The CDR3 totals 14 residues. In germline, CDR1 is DFQATT, CDR2 SNEGSKA (reference sequence). Losses at the gene ends were 5 bases for V and 3 bases for J; bases not matched to a gene: 7. Original handling: The distant-metastasis classifier for papillary thyroid cancer was built from CDR3 differences across clinicopathological groups. TCRdb re-called clones from the PCR reads using MiXCR. TCRdb's processing, not the study's, gives the V and J calls here. The sample contains 20,000 to 30,000 clones, under 15% of which appear only once. Nobody among the patients had been given any treatment before thyroid surgery.

The TCR sequence derives from a female donor with papillary thyroid cancer or a benign thyroid nodule (not recorded which). Some clones in this sample may be carry-over from other donors' samples. Sequencing was done on a sample of blood. The chain is built from TRBV20-1 and TRBJ2-7, with 10 positions matching TRBD1. The CDR3 region has the DNA TGCAGTGCTCCCCCCGGGACAGGGGTCTACGAGCAGTACTTC. Encoded protein: CSAPPGTGVYEQYF.